The subject of this entry is one T cell receptor (beta chain). TCRdb keeps only in-frame clones here, not all; method: immunoSEQ multiplex PCR. The table has 130,000 or so clones, over 75% seen once. The data belong to a study of T cell responses to AZD1222 COVID-19 vaccine. V was shortened by 2 bases and J by 2 bases, with 7 bases between the two germline ends. Germline loops: CDR1 SGHVS, CDR2 FQNEAQ. This CDR3 comprises 14 residues. The V call is TRBV7-8, the J call TRBJ1-3, with D unresolved. This specimen was peripheral blood, taken 28 days after the second AZD1222 dose. This receptor was identified in an adult who received the AZD1222 COVID-19 vaccine. CDR3 DNA sequence: TGTGCCAGCAGCTTATTTGTACCTGGAAACACCATATATTTT. Amino acid sequence: CASSLFVPGNTIYF. Based on the CDR3 plus reference TRBV7-8 and TRBJ1-3, the full variable domain is GAGVSQSPRYKVAKRGQDVALRCDPISGHVSLFWYQQALGQGPEFLTYFQNEAQLDKSGLPSDRFFAERPEGSVSTLKIQRTQQEDSAVYLCASSLFVPGNTIYFGEGSWLTVV.